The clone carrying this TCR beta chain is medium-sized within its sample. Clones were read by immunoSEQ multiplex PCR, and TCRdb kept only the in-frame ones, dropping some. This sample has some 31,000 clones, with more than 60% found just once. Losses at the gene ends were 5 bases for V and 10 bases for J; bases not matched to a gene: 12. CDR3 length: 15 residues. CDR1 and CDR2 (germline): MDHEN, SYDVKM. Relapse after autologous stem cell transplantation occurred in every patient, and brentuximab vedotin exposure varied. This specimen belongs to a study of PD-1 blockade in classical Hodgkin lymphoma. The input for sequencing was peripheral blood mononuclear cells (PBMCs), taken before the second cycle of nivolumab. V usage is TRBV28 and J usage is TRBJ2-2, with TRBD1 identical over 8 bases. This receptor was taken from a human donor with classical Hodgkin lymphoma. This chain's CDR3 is CASSLGGQAAEELFF. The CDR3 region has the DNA TGTGCCAGCAGTCTGGGGGGACAGGCGGCGGAGGAGCTGTTTTTT. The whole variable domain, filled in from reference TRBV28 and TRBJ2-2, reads DVKVTQSSRYLVKRTGEKVFLECVQDMDHENMFWYRQDPGLGLRLIYFSYDVKMKEKGDIPEGYSVSREKKERFSLILESASTNQTSMYLCASSLGGQAAEELFFGEGSRLTVL.